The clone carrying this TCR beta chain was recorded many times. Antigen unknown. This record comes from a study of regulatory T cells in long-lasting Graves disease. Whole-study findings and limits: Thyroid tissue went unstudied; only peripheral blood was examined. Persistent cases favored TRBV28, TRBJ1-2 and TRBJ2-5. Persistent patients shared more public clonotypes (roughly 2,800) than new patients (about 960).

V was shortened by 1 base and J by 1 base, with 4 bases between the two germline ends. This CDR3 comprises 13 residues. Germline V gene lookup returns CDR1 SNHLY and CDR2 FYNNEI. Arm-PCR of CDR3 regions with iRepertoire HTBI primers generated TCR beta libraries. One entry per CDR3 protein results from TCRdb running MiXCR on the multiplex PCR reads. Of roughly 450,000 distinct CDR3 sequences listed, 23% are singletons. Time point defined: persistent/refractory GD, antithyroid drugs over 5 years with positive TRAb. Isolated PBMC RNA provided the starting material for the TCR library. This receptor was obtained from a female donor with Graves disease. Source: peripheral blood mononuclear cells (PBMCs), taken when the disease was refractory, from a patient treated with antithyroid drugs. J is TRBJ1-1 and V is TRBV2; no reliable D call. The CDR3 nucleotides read TGTGCCAGCAGTGAAGAACAGAACACTGAAGCTTTCTTT. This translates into CASSEEQNTEAFF.